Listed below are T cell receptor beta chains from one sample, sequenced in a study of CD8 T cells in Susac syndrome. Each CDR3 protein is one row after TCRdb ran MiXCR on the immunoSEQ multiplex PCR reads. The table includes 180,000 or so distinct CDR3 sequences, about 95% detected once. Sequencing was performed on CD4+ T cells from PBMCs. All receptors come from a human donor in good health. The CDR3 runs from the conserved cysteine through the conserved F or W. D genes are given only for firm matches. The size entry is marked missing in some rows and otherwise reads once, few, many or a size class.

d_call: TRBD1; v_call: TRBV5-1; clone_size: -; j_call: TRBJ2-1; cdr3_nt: TGCGCCAGCAGTCGACAGGGCTATAACGATGAGCAGTTCTTC; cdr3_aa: CASSRQGYNDEQFF
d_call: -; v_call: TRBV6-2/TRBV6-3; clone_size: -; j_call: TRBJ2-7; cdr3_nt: TGTGCCAGCAGTTACAGGGCCTACGAGCAGTACTTC; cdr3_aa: CASSYRAYEQYF
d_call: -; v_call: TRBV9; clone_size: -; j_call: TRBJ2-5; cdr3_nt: TGTGCCAGCAGCGTTGGCGCCAGAGAGACCCAGTACTTC; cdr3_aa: CASSVGARETQYF
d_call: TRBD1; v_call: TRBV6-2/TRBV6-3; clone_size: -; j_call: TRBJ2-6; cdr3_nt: TGTGCCAGCAGTCATCCAGGGGGTAATGGGGCCAACGTCCTGACTTTC; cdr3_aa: CASSHPGGNGANVLTF
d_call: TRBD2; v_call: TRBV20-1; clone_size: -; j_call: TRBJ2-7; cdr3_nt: TGCAGTGCTGCGGCTAGCGGGAGAGGGGGGCTCTACGAGCAGTACTTC; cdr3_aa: CSAAASGRGGLYEQYF
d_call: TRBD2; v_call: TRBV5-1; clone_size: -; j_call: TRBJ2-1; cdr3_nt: TGTGCCAGCAGTTTGGGACTAGCGGGAGGCAATGAGCAGTTCTTC; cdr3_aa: CASSLGLAGGNEQFF
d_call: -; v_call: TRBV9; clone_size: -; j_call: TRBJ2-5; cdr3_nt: TGTGCCAGCAGCGTACAGGGTAGACAAGAGACCCAGTACTTC; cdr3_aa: CASSVQGRQETQYF
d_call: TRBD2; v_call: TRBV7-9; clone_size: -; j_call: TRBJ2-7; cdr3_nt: TGTGCCAGCAGCTTAGTGCAAGCTGGCGGGGGCGAGCAGTACTTC; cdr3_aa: CASSLVQAGGGEQYF
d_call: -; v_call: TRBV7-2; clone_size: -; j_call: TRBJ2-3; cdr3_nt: TGTGCCAGCACCTCCCCCCGCGGTCGCACAGATACGCAGTATTTT; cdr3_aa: CASTSPRGRTDTQYF
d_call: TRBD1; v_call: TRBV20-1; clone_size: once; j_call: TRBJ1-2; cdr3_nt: TGCAGTGCTCCCCGGACAGGGGGATATGGCTACACCTTC; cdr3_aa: CSAPRTGGYGYTF
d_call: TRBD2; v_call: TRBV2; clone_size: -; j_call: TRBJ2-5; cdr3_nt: TGTGCCAGCCATGGTCGGCGGGAGGCCCAAGAGACCCAGTACTTC; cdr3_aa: CASHGRREAQETQYF
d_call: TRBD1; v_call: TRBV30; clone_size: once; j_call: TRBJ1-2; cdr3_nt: TGTGCCTGGAGTCCGGACAGGGAAAACTATGGCTACACCTTC; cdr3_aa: CAWSPDRENYGYTF
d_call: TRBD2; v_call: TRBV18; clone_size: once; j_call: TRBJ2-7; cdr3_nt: TGTGCCAGCTCACCCGGGAGGTTGAACGAGCAGTACTTC; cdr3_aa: CASSPGRLNEQYF
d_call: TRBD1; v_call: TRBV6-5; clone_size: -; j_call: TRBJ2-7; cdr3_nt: TGTGCCAGCAGTGCTAAACAGGGGGCGGTGGAGCAGTACTTC; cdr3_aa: CASSAKQGAVEQYF
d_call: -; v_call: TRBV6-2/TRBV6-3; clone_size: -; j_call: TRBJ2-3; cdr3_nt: TGTGCCAGCAGTTACTCGAGCTTGGAGACGCGGAGCACAGATACGCAGTATTTT; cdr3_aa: CASSYSSLETRSTDTQYF
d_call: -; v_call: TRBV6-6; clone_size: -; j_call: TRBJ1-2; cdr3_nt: TGTGCCAGCAGTTACTCGATGGGGTCCTATGGCTACACCTTC; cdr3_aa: CASSYSMGSYGYTF
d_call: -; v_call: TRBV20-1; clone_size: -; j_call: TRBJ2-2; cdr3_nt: TGCAGTGCTAAAGGGGACACCGGGGAGCTGTTTTTT; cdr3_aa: CSAKGDTGELFF
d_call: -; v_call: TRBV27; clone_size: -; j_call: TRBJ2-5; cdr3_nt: TGTGCCAGCAGTTTGGAATACAGCCAGGGGACCCAGTACTTC; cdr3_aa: CASSLEYSQGTQYF
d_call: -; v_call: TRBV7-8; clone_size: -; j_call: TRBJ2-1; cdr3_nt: TGTGCCAGCAGCCCCCACAGGGATCATGAGCAGTTCTTC; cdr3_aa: CASSPHRDHEQFF
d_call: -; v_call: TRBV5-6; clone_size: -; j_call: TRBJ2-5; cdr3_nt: TGTGCCAGCAGCTTGCGTCGGCAAGAGACCCAGTACTTC; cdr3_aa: CASSLRRQETQYF
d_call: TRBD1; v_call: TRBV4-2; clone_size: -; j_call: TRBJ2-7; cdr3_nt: TGTGCCAGCAGCCAAGAGGGACAGGGGGCCTACGAGCAGTACTTC; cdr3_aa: CASSQEGQGAYEQYF
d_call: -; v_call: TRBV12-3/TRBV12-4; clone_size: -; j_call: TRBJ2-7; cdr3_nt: TGTGCCAGCAGCCCCTCGGGGATCTTATCCGAGCAGTACTTC; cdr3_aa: CASSPSGILSEQYF
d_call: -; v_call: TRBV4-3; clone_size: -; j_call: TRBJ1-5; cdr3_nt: TGCGCCAGCAGCCAAGATAGTCAGGGGAATCAGCCCCAGCATTTT; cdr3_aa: CASSQDSQGNQPQHF
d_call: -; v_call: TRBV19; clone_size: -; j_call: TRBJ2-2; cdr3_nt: TGTGCCAGTAGTATAGGGGCAGGGACCGGGGAGCTGTTTTTT; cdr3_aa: CASSIGAGTGELFF
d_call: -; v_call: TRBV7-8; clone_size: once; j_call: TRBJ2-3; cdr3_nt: TGTGCCAGCAGCCTGGGACGGCGTCCAGATACGCAGTATTTT; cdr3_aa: CASSLGRRPDTQYF
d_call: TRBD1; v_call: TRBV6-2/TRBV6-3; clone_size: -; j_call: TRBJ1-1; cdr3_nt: TGTGCCAGCAGTTACTCGTACAGGGGCTCTGAAGCTTTCTTT; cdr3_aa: CASSYSYRGSEAFF
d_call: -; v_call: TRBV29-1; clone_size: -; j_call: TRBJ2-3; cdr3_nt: TGCAGCGTTGAGCCCTACAACGCAGATACGCAGTATTTT; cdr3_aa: CSVEPYNADTQYF
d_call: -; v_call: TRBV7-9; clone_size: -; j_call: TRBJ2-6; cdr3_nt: TGTGCCAGCAGCTTAGGAACGGGTTCTGGGGCCAACGTCCTGACTTTC; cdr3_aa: CASSLGTGSGANVLTF
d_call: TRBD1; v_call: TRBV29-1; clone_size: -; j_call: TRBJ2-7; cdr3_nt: TGCAGCGTTGTAGGGGGCGCGAACGAGCAGTACTTC; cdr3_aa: CSVVGGANEQYF
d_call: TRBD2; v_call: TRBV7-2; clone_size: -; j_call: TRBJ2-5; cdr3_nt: TGTGCCAGCAGCCAGTGGTCTAGCGGGAGTGGTCGGGAGACCCAGTACTTC; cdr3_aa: CASSQWSSGSGRETQYF
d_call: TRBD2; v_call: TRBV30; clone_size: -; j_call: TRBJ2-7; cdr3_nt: TGTGCCTGGAGTTACCGTGGCGGGAGCCCCTACGAGCAGTACTTC; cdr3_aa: CAWSYRGGSPYEQYF
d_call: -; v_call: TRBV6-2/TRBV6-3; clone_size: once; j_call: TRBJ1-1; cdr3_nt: TGTGCCAGCAGCCGGACAGTGCAGAACACTGAAGCTTTCTTT; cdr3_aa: CASSRTVQNTEAFF
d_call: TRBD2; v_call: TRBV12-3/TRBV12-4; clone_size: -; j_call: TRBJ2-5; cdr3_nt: TGTGCCAGCAGTCCGACTAGCGGGGGCCAAGAGACCCAGTACTTC; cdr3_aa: CASSPTSGGQETQYF
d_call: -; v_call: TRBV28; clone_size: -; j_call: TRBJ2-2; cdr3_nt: TGTGCCAGCAGTTTGGGACCGCGAGCGGAGCTGTTTTTT; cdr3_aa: CASSLGPRAELFF
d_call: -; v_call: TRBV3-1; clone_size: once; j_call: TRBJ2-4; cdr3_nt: TGTGCCAGCAGCCAAGATCGGATTCAGTACTTC; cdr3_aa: CASSQDRIQYF
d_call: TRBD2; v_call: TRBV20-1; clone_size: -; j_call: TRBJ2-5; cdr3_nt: TGCAGTGCACCGCCACTAGCGGGAGGGGAGACCCAGTACTTC; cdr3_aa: CSAPPLAGGETQYF
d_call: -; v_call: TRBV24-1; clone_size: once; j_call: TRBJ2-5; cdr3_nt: TGTGCCACCAGTGAGACAACAGGGCGCGAGACCCAGTACTTC; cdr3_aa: CATSETTGRETQYF
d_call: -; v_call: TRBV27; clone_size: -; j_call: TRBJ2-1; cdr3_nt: TGTGCCAGCATCGGGCCGTTTCCCGGAGGCCCACAGTACTACAATGAGCAGTTCTTC; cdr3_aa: CASIGPFPGGPQYYNEQFF
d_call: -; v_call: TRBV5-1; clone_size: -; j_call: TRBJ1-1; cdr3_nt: TGCGCCAGCAGCTTGGGGACTGACACTGAAGCTTTCTTT; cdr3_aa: CASSLGTDTEAFF
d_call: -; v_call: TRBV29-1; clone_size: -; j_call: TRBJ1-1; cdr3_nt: TGCAGCGTTGAAGATCCGGGGTACACTGAAGCTTTCTTT; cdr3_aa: CSVEDPGYTEAFF
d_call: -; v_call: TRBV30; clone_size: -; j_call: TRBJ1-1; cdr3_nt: TGTGCCTGGAGTCGACCAGGGATGGGCACTGAAGCTTTCTTT; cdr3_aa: CAWSRPGMGTEAFF
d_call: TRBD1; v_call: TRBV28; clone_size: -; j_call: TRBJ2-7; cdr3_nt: TGTGCCAGCACTCAACAGGGGAGAGAGCAGTACTTC; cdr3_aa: CASTQQGREQYF
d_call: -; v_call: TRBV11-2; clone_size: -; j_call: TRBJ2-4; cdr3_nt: TGTGCCAGCAGCCCAGAGGCCGGCATTCAGTACTTC; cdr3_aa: CASSPEAGIQYF
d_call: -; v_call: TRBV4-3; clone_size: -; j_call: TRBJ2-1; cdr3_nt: TGCGCCAGCAGCCAGAGAGAGCAGGAGGTTTACAATGAGCAGTTCTTC; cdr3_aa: CASSQREQEVYNEQFF
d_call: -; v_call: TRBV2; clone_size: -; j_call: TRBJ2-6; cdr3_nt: TGTGCCAGCAGTATACAGGTTCTCTCCTCTGGGGCCAACGTCCTGACTTTC; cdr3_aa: CASSIQVLSSGANVLTF
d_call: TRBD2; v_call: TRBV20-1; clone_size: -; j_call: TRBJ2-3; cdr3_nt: TGCAGTGCTAGAGATGGGGTAGCGGGGAACACAGATACGCAGTATTTT; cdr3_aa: CSARDGVAGNTDTQYF
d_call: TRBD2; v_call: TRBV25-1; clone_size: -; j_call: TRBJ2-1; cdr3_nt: TGTGCCAGCACCCGGGGAGCGGGAGGAAGGGATGAGCAGTTCTTC; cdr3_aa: CASTRGAGGRDEQFF
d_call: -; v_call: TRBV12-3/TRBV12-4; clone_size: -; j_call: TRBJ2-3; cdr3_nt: TGTGCCAGCAGTCCCCACGGAGATACGCAGTATTTT; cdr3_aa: CASSPHGDTQYF
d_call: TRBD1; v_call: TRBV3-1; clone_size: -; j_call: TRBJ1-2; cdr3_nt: TGTGCCAGCAGCCCCCGGGACAGGGGCAGTGGCTACACCTTC; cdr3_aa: CASSPRDRGSGYTF
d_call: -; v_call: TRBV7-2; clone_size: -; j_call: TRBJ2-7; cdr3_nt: TGTGCCAGCAGCTTAGCCAGACACAGATCCTACGAGCAGTACTTC; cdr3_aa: CASSLARHRSYEQYF
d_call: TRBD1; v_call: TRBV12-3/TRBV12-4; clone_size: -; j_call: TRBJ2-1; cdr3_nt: TGTGCCAGCAGCTGGGGACAGGGAATCTACAATGAGCAGTTCTTC; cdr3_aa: CASSWGQGIYNEQFF
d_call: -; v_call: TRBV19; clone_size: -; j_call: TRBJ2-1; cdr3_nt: TGTGCCAGTTCTTGGGGGAGTAGTAATGAGCAGTTCTTC; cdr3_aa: CASSWGSSNEQFF
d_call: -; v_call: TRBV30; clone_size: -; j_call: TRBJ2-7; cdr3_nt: TGTGCCTGGAGTACGCCGAGCGGATCCCATTACGAGCAGTACTTC; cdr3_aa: CAWSTPSGSHYEQYF
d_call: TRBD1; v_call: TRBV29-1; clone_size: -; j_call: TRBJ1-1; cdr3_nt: TGCAGCGCACAGGGGCCCTACAACACTGAAGCTTTCTTT; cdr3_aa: CSAQGPYNTEAFF